These 25 T cell receptor beta chains were sequenced from one sample in a study of technical replicates of blood from a few donors (dated by TCRdb to about 2017). Libraries were prepared through the immunoSEQ multiplex PCR assay. TCRdb took over this immuneACCESS table, retaining in-frame rearrangements with V and J assigned. Such tables are incomplete; in checked studies, under half of the missing clones stem from an unresolved V gene, and the remainder is unexplained. The sample yields roughly 79,000 clones; just over 95% were counted once. The top ten hold 0.37% of the sample. The sample taken for sequencing was T cells isolated from PBMCs. These receptors originate from a human donor in good health.

The CDR3 DNA reads as TGTGCCAGCCTCAGGGATTTGAACACTGAAGCTTTCTTT. It codes for CASLRDLNTEAFF. V usage is TRBV7-9 and J usage is TRBJ1-1; a possible D gene is TRBD1 (5 bases). CDR1 and CDR2 (germline): SEHNR, FQNEAQ (reference sequence). The V and J ends lost 8 bases and 0 bases respectively, with 10 bases between them. The CDR3 totals 13 residues.

This rearrangement joins TRBV4-1 to TRBJ1-2, with D possibly TRBD1 on 6 matching bases. From germline, CDR1 is MGHRA and CDR2 YSYEKL. This CDR3 comprises 15 residues. Between the trimmed V and J ends, which lost 0 bases and 3 bases, there was a span of 11 bases. The CDR3 DNA is TGCGCCAGCAGCCAAGACCGACAGGAGTACTATGGCTACACCTTC. It codes for CASSQDRQEYYGYTF.

The V and J genes are TRBV2 and TRBJ1-1; no definite D call. The CDR3 is 14 residues long. The germline V gene encodes CDR1 SNHLY and CDR2 FYNNEI. V shed 6 bases and J shed 4 bases, with 15 bases lying between them. CDR3 DNA: TGTGCCAGCAGCATGCTACAGATCCCCACTGAAGCTTTCTTT. This translates into CASSMLQIPTEAFF.

J is TRBJ1-2 and V is TRBV7-2, with 7 bases that match TRBD1. The CDR3 is 16 residues long. Germline-derived CDR1 and CDR2 are SGHTA and FQGNSA. Unmatched junction bases numbered 9, after V lost 5 bases and J lost 0 bases. CDR3 loop: CASSRQGGGTNYGYTF. The CDR3 DNA sequence: TGTGCCAGCAGCCGACAAGGGGGCGGAACTAACTATGGCTACACCTTC.

The rearrangement joins TRBV4-3 to TRBJ1-3; D call uncertain. The CDR3 is made up of 15 amino acids. V was shortened by 1 base and J by 1 base, with 8 bases between the two germline ends. In germline, CDR1 is LGHNA, CDR2 YSLEER. The CDR3 sequence: CASSQGPRSGNTIYF. In nucleotides, the CDR3 is TGCGCCAGCAGCCAAGGGCCAAGATCTGGAAACACCATATATTTT.

The chain carries TRBV7-6 and TRBJ2-4; D is perhaps TRBD1 (6 bases). With 1 base removed from V and 8 bases from J, the gap between germline ends came to 12 bases. Per germline, CDR1 SGHVS and CDR2 FNYEAQ. CDR3 length: 14 residues. The CDR3 spells CASSLGPGDDIQYF. The CDR3 DNA sequence: TGTGCCAGCAGCTTAGGTCCAGGGGATGACATTCAGTACTTC. Full variable domain (missing parts from reference TRBV7-6 and TRBJ2-4): GAGVSQSPRYKVTKRGQDVALRCDPISGHVSLYWYRQALGQGPEFLTYFNYEAQQDKSGLPNDRFSAERPEGSISTLTIQRTEQRDSAMYRCASSLGPGDDIQYFGAGTRLSVL.

The chain carries TRBV11-2 and TRBJ1-1; TRBD1 matches at 7 bases. Germline lookup yields CDR1 SGHAT and CDR2 FQNNGV. Trimming at V came to 4 bases and at J to 1 base, leaving 3 bases not matched to a gene. The CDR3 sequence is 14 residues long. The CDR3 DNA is TGTGCCAGCAGCTCGGGACAGACGAACACTGAAGCTTTCTTT. Protein sequence: CASSSGQTNTEAFF.

In DNA form, the CDR3 reads TGTGCCAGCAGCTTAGCCGGGGGAGCCTATGGCTACACCTTC. Translating it yields CASSLAGGAYGYTF. The chain links TRBV7-9 to TRBJ1-2, with D possibly matching TRBD1 (5 bases). CDR3 length: 14 residues. The V gene's germline CDR1 is SEHNR and CDR2 FQNEAQ (reference sequence). The V end was cut by 0 bases, the J end by 4 bases, with 9 bases between.

The chain employs TRBV13 and TRBJ2-5; 7 bases match TRBD1. CDR3 length: 13 residues. Germline CDR1 PRHDT, CDR2 FYEKMQ (reference sequence). Germline trimming cut 4 bases from V and 3 bases from J; bases unmatched to any gene: 2. In DNA, the CDR3 is TGTGCCAGCAGCTCGGACAGGAAAGAGACCCAGTACTTC. Translated, it gives CASSSDRKETQYF.

V and J are TRBV5-1 and TRBJ2-3, with 9 positions matching TRBD2. The V gene's germline CDR1 is SGHRS and CDR2 YFSETQ. This CDR3 has 15 amino acids. The junction had 7 bases not matched to a gene; V was cut back by 4 bases and J by 4 bases. CDR3 sequence: CASSLGGRVSDTQYF. The CDR3 nucleotides read TGCGCCAGCAGCCTAGGCGGGAGGGTTTCAGATACGCAGTATTTT. The complete variable domain, with remaining parts taken from reference TRBV5-1 and TRBJ2-3, reads KAGVTQTPRYLIKTRGQQVTLSCSPISGHRSVSWYQQTPGQGLQFLFEYFSETQRNKGNFPGRFSGRQFSNSRSEMNVSTLELGDSALYLCASSLGGRVSDTQYFGPGTRLTVL.

The chain carries TRBV20-1 and TRBJ2-1; D ambiguous. V gave up 6 bases and J gave up 3 bases, with 6 bases separating them. The CDR3 consists of 11 residues. Germline values: CDR1 DFQATT, CDR2 SNEGSKA (reference sequence). The CDR3 spells CSAPYYNEQFF. CDR3 DNA: TGCAGTGCCCCGTACTACAATGAGCAGTTCTTC.

The chain has TRBV5-4 and TRBJ2-7; 7 bases agree with TRBD1. This CDR3 region has 15 residues. The V gene end was trimmed by 4 bases and the J gene end by 0 bases; junction bases not matched to a gene: 7. The V gene's germline CDR1 is SGHNT and CDR2 YYREEE (reference sequence). CDR3 sequence: CASSHMTGNSYEQYF. Written as DNA, the CDR3 is TGTGCCAGCAGCCACATGACAGGGAACTCCTACGAGCAGTACTTC.

As to this clone: The limits of the CDR3 on the DNA are not certain, so only TCRdb's listed CDR3 is given. The V call is TRBV6-1, the J call TRBJ1-4. Germline-derived CDR1 and CDR2 are MNHNS and SASEGT. The CDR3 length equals 14 residues, ends included. CDR3 loop: CASILGGINEKLFF.

The V gene is TRBV11-2, the J gene TRBJ2-7; TRBD2 matches at 7 bases. With V trimmed by 5 bases and J by 4 bases, 11 bases remained unmatched. The CDR3 is 15 amino acids. CDR1 is SGHAT, CDR2 FQNNGV, per germline. The CDR3, as DNA: TGTGCCAGCAGCCTTGGGACTGCTAGCGGATACGAGCAGTACTTC. Encoded protein: CASSLGTASGYEQYF.

The chain has TRBV11-2 and TRBJ2-3, with unresolved D. Germline-derived CDR1 and CDR2 are SGHAT and FQNNGV. CDR3 size: 12 residues. V was cut by 4 bases and J by 6 bases, with 8 bases left in between. The CDR3 region has the DNA TGTGCCAGCAGCTCCTCCGGGGATACGCAGTATTTT. Protein product: CASSSSGDTQYF.

The chain recombines TRBV30 with TRBJ2-1, with 12 bases aligning to TRBD2. The germline V gene has CDR1 GTSNPN and CDR2 SVGIG (reference sequence). The ends lost 0 bases at V and 7 bases at J; junction bases unmatched: 13. The CDR3 totals 18 residues. Written as DNA, the CDR3 is TGTGCCTGGAGTGTAGGAGGAGGAACTAGCGGGAGGTATAATGAGCAGTTCTTC. Encoded protein: CAWSVGGGTSGRYNEQFF.

V usage is TRBV6-1 and J usage is TRBJ1-1; D gene unclear. CDR3 length equals 13 residues. V lost 7 bases and J 1 base, leaving 10 bases between the germline ends. Looked up from germline, CDR1 is MNHNS and CDR2 is SASEGT. The CDR3 nucleotides are TGTGCCAGCACATTAGGAGGGAACACTGAAGCTTTCTTT. As protein: CASTLGGNTEAFF.

J is TRBJ2-6 and V is TRBV11-2; no clear D gene. Trimming shortened V by 3 bases and J by 4 bases, and 4 bases separated the two germline ends. Looked up from germline, CDR1 is SGHAT and CDR2 is FQNNGV. There are 13 residues in the CDR3. The CDR3 DNA reads TGTGCCAGCAGCTTTACAGGGGCCAACGTCCTGACTTTC. It translates to CASSFTGANVLTF.

The V and J genes are TRBV19 and TRBJ1-5, with a weak D call TRBD1 (5 bases). The CDR3 loop spans 18 amino acids. Germline V CDR1 and CDR2: LNHDA, SQIVND (reference sequence). V lost 2 bases and J 2 bases, leaving 19 bases between the germline ends. The CDR3 coding sequence is TGTGCCAGTAGTATAAGAAGGGGTGAAAGGGCAGGCAATCAGCCCCAGCATTTT. Translating it yields CASSIRRGERAGNQPQHF. Drawing the rest from reference TRBV19 and TRBJ1-5, the complete variable domain is DGGITQSPKYLFRKEGQNVTLSCEQNLNHDAMYWYRQDPGQGLRLIYYSQIVNDFQKGDIAEGYSVSREKKESFPLTVTSAQKNPTAFYLCASSIRRGERAGNQPQHFGDGTRLSIL.

The J gene is TRBJ2-1, the V gene TRBV28; 10 nucleotides agree with TRBD2. This CDR3 has 16 residues. CDR1 is MDHEN and CDR2 is SYDVKM in the germline V gene. The V segment lost 5 bases and the J segment 8 bases; nucleotides outside the gene matches: 12. This CDR3 is CASSVLTSGINYEQFF. The CDR3 coding sequence is TGTGCCAGCAGTGTACTAACTAGCGGGATTAACTATGAGCAGTTCTTC.

This rearrangement joins TRBV10-3 to TRBJ2-2; perhaps TRBD1 as D (6 bases). Deletions cut 0 bases from V and 5 bases from J, with 13 bases between. CDR1 is ENHRY, CDR2 SYGVKD, per germline. The CDR3 consists of 16 residues. This chain's CDR3 is CAISESETGETGELFF. In nucleotides, the CDR3 is TGTGCCATCAGTGAGTCGGAGACAGGAGAGACCGGGGAGCTGTTTTTT.

V and J are TRBV7-7 and TRBJ2-5; TRBD1 is a possible D gene (5 bases). The CDR3 extends over 15 amino acids. Trimming cost V 4 bases and J 1 base, with 13 bases left between them. CDR1 is SSHAT, CDR2 FNYEAQ, per germline (reference sequence). The CDR3 region has the DNA TGTGCCAGCAGCTCCACAGGTTTGGGCCAAGAGACCCAGTACTTC. This gives the protein CASSSTGLGQETQYF.

The chain employs TRBV4-2 and TRBJ2-7; D may be TRBD2 (6 bases). The CDR3 length is 18 residues. V lost 1 base, J lost 4 bases, and 23 bases lay in between. CDR1 and CDR2 (germline): LGHNA, YNFKEQ. The CDR3 region has the DNA TGTGCCAGCAGCCAAGCCGGGGGACGACGCGGACTAAGTTACGAGCAGTACTTC. Translation: CASSQAGGRRGLSYEQYF.

This chain connects TRBV28 to TRBJ2-1, with 8 bases matching TRBD1. CDR1 and CDR2 (germline): MDHEN, SYDVKM. The CDR3 is 17 amino acids. V was pared by 4 bases and J by 3 bases, with 11 bases of the junction left unmatched. CDR3 amino acids: CASSSSLRGLFYNEQFF. CDR3 nucleotides: TGTGCCAGCAGTTCATCGCTCAGGGGGCTCTTCTACAATGAGCAGTTCTTC.

CDR3 in amino acids: CASSFGTGYEQYF. CDR3 sequence (DNA): TGTGCCAGCAGCTTCGGGACAGGGTACGAGCAGTACTTC. The chain is built from TRBV11-2 and TRBJ2-7; 9 nucleotides line up with TRBD1. J was trimmed by 4 bases and V by 3 bases; bases with no gene match: 1. The length of the CDR3 is 13 residues. The V gene's germline CDR1 is SGHAT and CDR2 FQNNGV.